Following are 18 T cell receptor beta chains from one sample sequenced in a study of spatial heterogeneity in lung cancer. Regarding time point: sample taken at primary tumor resection. Unsorted whole RNA from tumor, nontumor lung or frozen PBMC underwent sequencing. MiXCR, applied by TCRdb to the 5' RACE reads, yields one record per CDR3 protein. The table has 80,000 to 95,000 distinct CDR3 sequences, approximately 8.6% seen once. The source was PBMCs, collected at surgery. The receptors come from a male donor with early-stage non-small cell lung cancer.

The rearrangement links TRBV9 to TRBJ2-2; the D is unclear. V shed 0 bases and J shed 5 bases, with 5 bases lying between them. CDR1 is SGDLS and CDR2 is YYNGEE in the germline V gene. The length of the CDR3 is 13 residues. The DNA of the CDR3 is TGTGCCAGCAGCGTAGCTGGGACCGGGGAGCTGTTTTTT. Translation gives CASSVAGTGELFF.

This clonotype was found a few times. The rearrangement joins TRBV29-1 to TRBJ2-6; the D gene is possibly TRBD2 (6 bases). Trimming removed 5 bases at V and 1 base at J, with 6 bases between. The CDR3 loop spans 13 amino acids. Germline lookup yields CDR1 SQVTM and CDR2 ANQGSEA. DNA of the CDR3: TGCAGCGTTCTAGCGTCTGGGGCCAACGTCCTGACTTTC. Residues: CSVLASGANVLTF.

This clonotype occurred a few times. The chain recombines TRBV3-1 with TRBJ2-7; the D call may be TRBD1 or TRBD2 (5 bases each). The CDR3 contains 13 residues. The germline V gene encodes CDR1 LGHDT and CDR2 YNNKEL (reference sequence). V lost 2 bases to trimming and J lost 3 bases, with 8 bases between them. The CDR3 reads CASSQRGRYEQYF. The CDR3 bases are TGTGCCAGCAGCCAACGGGGACGCTACGAGCAGTACTTC.

V is TRBV18 and J is TRBJ2-2, with TRBD2 identical over 7 bases. Losses at the gene ends were 5 bases for V and 0 bases for J; bases not matched to a gene: 6. The CDR3 has 16 amino acids. Germline values: CDR1 KGHSH, CDR2 LQKENI. The CDR3 nucleotides are TGTGCCAGCTCAGCTGGCGGGAGAGCGAACACCGGGGAGCTGTTTTTT. Amino acids: CASSAGGRANTGELFF.

This clonotype was observed a few times. The rearrangement uses TRBV20-1 and TRBJ1-6; perhaps TRBD1 as D (5 bases). The germline V gene has CDR1 DFQATT and CDR2 SNEGSKA (reference sequence). The CDR3 sequence is 15 residues long. V lost 0 bases and J lost 10, with 16 bases in between. The CDR3 protein is CSARDLRDFDSPLHF. CDR3 nucleotides: TGCAGTGCTAGAGATCTTAGGGACTTCGACTCACCCCTCCACTTT.

This clonotype came up many times. The chain uses TRBV20-1 and TRBJ2-5; tentatively, D is TRBD1 (6 bases). Trimming removed 3 bases at V and 4 bases at J, with 21 bases between. This CDR3 has 16 residues. Germline V gene lookup returns CDR1 DFQATT and CDR2 SNEGSKA (reference sequence). The CDR3 sequence: CSARETGGAWVETQYF. The CDR3 nucleotides read TGCAGTGCTAGGGAGACAGGTGGGGCCTGGGTAGAGACCCAGTACTTC.

This clonotype was picked up a small number of times. This rearrangement joins TRBV7-2 to TRBJ2-7; D is undetermined. V dropped 1 base and J dropped 6 bases, with 10 bases sitting between them. CDR1 is SGHTA, CDR2 FQGNSA, per germline. The CDR3 consists of 13 residues. CDR3 loop: CASSLDASREQYF. For the CDR3, the DNA is TGTGCCAGCAGCTTAGACGCGTCCCGCGAGCAGTACTTC.

This clonotype was seen repeatedly, ten times or more. As DNA, the CDR3 is TGTGCCAGCAGCCAAGGTCTACTTTCACAAGTCGGGGAGCTGTTTTTT. Translation gives CASSQGLLSQVGELFF. The rearrangement uses TRBV14 and TRBJ2-2; D is unclear. Germline V lookup: CDR1 SGHDN, CDR2 FVKESK. The germline V and J ends were trimmed by 1 base and 7 bases, with 16 bases remaining between them. This CDR3 comprises 16 residues.

The chain couples TRBV6-2 or TRBV6-3 to TRBJ2-7; D unresolved. The CDR3 contains 11 residues. Germline-derived CDR1 and CDR2 are MNHEY and SVGEGT. Deletions cut 4 bases from V and 3 bases from J, with 4 bases between. CDR3 region: CASSSRYEQYF. CDR3 DNA: TGTGCCAGCAGTTCCCGCTACGAGCAGTACTTC.

This clonotype was detected only a few times. The V call is TRBV29-1, the J call TRBJ2-7; 7 nucleotides match TRBD2. With V trimmed by 6 bases and J by 11 bases, 10 bases remained unmatched. The CDR3 sequence is 11 residues long. The germline gives CDR1 SQVTM, CDR2 ANQGSEA. CDR3 DNA: TGCAGCGTCTCTTCTAGCGGACCGGAGTACTTC. This encodes CSVSSSGPEYF.

The rearrangement uses TRBV6-2 or TRBV6-3 and TRBJ2-3, with no clear D. Per germline, CDR1 MNHEY and CDR2 SVGEGT. The V gene lost 8 bases and the J gene lost 4 bases, with 13 bases spanning the gap. The CDR3 runs 13 residues. The CDR3 DNA reads TGTGCCAGCCGACTCGCGAGACCAGATACGCAGTATTTT. It is translated as CASRLARPDTQYF.

This clonotype was recorded many times. The chain employs TRBV20-1 and TRBJ2-7; 8 bases are shared with TRBD1. CDR1 and CDR2 from the germline V gene are DFQATT and SNEGSKA (reference sequence). The V and J ends lost 3 bases and 2 bases, in that order; junction bases with no gene match: 6. The CDR3 is 14 residues long. In nucleotides, the CDR3 is TGCAGTGCTAGGGCTAACAGGGGGGCCTACGAGCAGTACTTC. It yields the protein CSARANRGAYEQYF.

This clonotype was recorded many times. The rearrangement joins TRBV20-1 to TRBJ1-2; D is unresolved. Trimming removed 0 bases at V and 7 bases at J, with 9 bases between. This CDR3 region has 12 residues. Germline CDR1 is DFQATT and CDR2 is SNEGSKA (reference sequence). The CDR3 spells CSAREGKLGYTF. DNA of the CDR3: TGCAGTGCTAGAGAAGGGAAGCTTGGCTACACCTTC.

Only a few counts were recorded for this clonotype. J is TRBJ1-4 and V is TRBV29-1; 7 bases agree with TRBD1. This CDR3 region has 16 residues. V was clipped by 5 bases and J by 8 bases; unmatched bases: 17. The V gene's germline CDR1 is SQVTM and CDR2 ANQGSEA. CDR3 loop: CSVRGIPGQLPEKLFF. The CDR3, as DNA: TGCAGCGTTAGAGGTATCCCGGGACAGCTTCCAGAAAAACTGTTTTTT.

This clonotype was recorded a few times. The genes are TRBV6-6 and TRBJ1-5, with D hard to call. The CDR3 has 14 residues. Germline CDR1 and CDR2: MNHNY and SVGAGI (reference sequence). V lost 0 bases to trimming and J lost 5 bases, with 8 bases between them. The CDR3 sequence: CASSYSTPDQPQHF. Written as DNA, the CDR3 is TGTGCCAGCAGTTACTCGACCCCCGATCAGCCCCAGCATTTT.

This clonotype appeared a few times. The V call is TRBV12-3 or TRBV12-4, the J call TRBJ2-5; 7 nucleotides line up with TRBD2. This CDR3 is built from 14 residues. V was clipped by 3 bases and J by 6 bases; unmatched bases: 7. CDR3 loop: CASSLSLAAKTQYF. Written as DNA, the CDR3 is TGTGCCAGCAGTTTGAGTCTAGCGGCCAAGACCCAGTACTTC.

This sequence joins TRBV2 and TRBJ2-5; D might be TRBD1 (5 bases). Trimming removed 5 bases from V and 1 base from J, with 17 bases in between. CDR3 length: 16 amino acids. Germline loops: CDR1 SNHLY, CDR2 FYNNEI. The CDR3 sequence: CASSNTLGAVQETQYF. DNA of the CDR3: TGTGCCAGCAGTAATACCTTAGGGGCAGTCCAAGAGACCCAGTACTTC.

The V gene is TRBV6-6, the J gene TRBJ2-1; TRBD2 aligns across 8 bases. V lost 2 bases, J lost 6 bases, and 3 bases stayed unmatched. The CDR3 extends over 14 amino acids. Germline-derived CDR1 and CDR2 are MNHNY and SVGAGI (reference sequence). Written as DNA, the CDR3 is TGTGCCAGCAGTTACGCGGGGGGTATCAATGAGCAGTTCTTC. It encodes CASSYAGGINEQFF.